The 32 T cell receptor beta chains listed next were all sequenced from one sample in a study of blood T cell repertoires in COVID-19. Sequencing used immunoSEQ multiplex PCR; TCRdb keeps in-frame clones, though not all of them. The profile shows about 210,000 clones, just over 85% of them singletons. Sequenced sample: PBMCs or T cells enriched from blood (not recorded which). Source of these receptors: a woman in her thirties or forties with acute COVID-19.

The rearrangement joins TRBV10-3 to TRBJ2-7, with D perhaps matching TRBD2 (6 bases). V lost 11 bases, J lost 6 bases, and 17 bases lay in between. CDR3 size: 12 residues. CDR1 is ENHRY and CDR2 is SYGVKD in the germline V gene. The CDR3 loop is CAASKEGSEQYF. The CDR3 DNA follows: TGTGCCGCCTCCAAGGAGGGTTCCGAGCAGTACTTC.

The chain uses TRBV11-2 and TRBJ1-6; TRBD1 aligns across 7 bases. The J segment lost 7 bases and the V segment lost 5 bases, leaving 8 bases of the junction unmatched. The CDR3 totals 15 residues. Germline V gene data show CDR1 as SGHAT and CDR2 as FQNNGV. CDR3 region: CASSPSGRGNSPLHF. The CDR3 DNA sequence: TGTGCCAGCAGCCCCTCCGGCAGGGGGAATTCACCCCTCCACTTT.

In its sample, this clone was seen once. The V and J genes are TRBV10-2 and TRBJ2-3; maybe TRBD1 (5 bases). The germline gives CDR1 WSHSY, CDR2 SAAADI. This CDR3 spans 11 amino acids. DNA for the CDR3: TGCGCAACAGGCTTGGGAGATACGCAGTATTTT. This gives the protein CATGLGDTQYF.

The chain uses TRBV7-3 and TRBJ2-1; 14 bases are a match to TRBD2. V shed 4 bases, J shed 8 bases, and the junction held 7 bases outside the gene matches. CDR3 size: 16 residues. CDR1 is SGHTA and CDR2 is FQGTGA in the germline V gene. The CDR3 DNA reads TGTGCCAGCAGCTCAGTTCCGGGACTAGCGGGAGATGAGCAGTTCTTC. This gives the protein CASSSVPGLAGDEQFF. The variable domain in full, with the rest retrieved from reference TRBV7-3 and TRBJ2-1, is GAGVSQTPSNKVTEKGKYVELRCDPISGHTALYWYRQSLGQGPEFLIYFQGTGAADDSGLPNDRFFAVRPEGSVSTLKIQRTERGDSAVYLCASSSVPGLAGDEQFFGPGTRLTVL.

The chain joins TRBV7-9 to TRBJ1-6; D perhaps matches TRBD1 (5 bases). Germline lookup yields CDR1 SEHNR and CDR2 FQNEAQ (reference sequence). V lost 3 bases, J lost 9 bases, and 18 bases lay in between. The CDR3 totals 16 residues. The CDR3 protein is CASSFYRQSQGSPLHF. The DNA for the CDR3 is TGTGCCAGCAGCTTTTATCGACAGTCCCAAGGTTCACCCCTCCACTTT. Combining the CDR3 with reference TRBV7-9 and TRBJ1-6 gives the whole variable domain DTGVSQNPRHKITKRGQNVTFRCDPISEHNRLYWYRQTLGQGPEFLTYFQNEAQLEKSRLLSDRFSAERPKGSFSTLEIQRTEQGDSAMYLCASSFYRQSQGSPLHFGNGTRLTVT.

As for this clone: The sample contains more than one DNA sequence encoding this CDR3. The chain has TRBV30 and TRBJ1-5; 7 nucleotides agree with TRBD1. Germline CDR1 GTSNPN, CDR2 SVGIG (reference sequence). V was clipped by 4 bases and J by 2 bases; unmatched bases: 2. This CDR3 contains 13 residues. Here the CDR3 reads CAWNRGGNQPQHF. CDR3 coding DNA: TGTGCCTGGAACAGGGGAGGCAATCAGCCCCAGCATTTT.

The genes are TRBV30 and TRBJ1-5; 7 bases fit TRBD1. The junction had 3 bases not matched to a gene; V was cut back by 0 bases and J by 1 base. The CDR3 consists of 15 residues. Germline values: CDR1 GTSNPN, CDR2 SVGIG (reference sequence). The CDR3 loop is CAWSVEGASNQPQHF. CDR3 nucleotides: TGTGCCTGGAGTGTGGAGGGGGCGAGCAATCAGCCCCAGCATTTT.

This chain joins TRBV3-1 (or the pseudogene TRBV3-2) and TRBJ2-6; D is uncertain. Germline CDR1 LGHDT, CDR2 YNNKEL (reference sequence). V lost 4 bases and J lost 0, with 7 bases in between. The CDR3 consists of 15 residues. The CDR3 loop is CASSLQLSGANVLTF. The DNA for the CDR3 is TGTGCCAGCAGCCTACAGCTCTCTGGGGCCAACGTCCTGACTTTC.

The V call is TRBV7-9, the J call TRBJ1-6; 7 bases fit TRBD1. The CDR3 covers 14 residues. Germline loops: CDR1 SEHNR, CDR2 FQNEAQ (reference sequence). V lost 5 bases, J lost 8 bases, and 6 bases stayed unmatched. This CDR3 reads CASSRRDSHSPLHF. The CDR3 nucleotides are TGTGCCAGCAGCCGAAGGGACAGCCATTCACCCCTCCACTTT.

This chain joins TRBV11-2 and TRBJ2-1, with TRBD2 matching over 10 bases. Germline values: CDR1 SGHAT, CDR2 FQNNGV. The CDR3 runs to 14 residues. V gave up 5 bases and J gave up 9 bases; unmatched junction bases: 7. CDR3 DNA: TGTGCCAGCAGCAGAACTAGCGGGACCGGTGAGCAGTTCTTC. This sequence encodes CASSRTSGTGEQFF.

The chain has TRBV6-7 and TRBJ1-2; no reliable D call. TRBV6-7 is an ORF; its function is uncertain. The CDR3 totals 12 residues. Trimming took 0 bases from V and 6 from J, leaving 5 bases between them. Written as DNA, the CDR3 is TGTGCCAGCAGTTACTCTGGGCATGGCTACACCTTC. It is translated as CASSYSGHGYTF.

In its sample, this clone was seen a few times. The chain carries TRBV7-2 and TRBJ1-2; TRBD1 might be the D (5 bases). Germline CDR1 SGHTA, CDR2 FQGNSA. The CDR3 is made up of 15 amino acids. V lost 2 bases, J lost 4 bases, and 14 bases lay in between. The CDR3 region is CASSLQDGGSYGYTF. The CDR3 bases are TGTGCCAGCAGCTTACAAGACGGGGGGTCCTATGGCTACACCTTC.

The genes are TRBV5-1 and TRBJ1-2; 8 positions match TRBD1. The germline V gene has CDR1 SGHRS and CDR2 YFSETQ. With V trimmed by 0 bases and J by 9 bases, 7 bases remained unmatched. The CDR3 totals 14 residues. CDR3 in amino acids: CASSLDRDRLSYTF. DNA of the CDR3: TGCGCCAGCAGCTTGGACCGGGACAGGCTAAGCTACACCTTC. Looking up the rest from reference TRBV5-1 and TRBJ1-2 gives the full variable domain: KAGVTQTPRYLIKTRGQQVTLSCSPISGHRSVSWYQQTPGQGLQFLFEYFSETQRNKGNFPGRFSGRQFSNSRSEMNVSTLELGDSALYLCASSLDRDRLSYTFGSGTRLTVV.

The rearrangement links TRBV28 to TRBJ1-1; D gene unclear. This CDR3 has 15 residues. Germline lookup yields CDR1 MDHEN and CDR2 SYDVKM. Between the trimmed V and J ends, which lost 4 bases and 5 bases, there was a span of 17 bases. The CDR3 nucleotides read TGTGCCAGCAGTTCCCCGACACCCGGGAGGACTGAAGCTTTCTTT. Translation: CASSSPTPGRTEAFF.

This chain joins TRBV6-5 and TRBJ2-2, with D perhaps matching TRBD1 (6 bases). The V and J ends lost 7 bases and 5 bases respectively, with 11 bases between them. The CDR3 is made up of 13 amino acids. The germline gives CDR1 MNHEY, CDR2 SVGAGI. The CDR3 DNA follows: TGTGCCAGCAACAGGGTCTGGACCGGGGAGCTGTTTTTT. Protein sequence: CASNRVWTGELFF.

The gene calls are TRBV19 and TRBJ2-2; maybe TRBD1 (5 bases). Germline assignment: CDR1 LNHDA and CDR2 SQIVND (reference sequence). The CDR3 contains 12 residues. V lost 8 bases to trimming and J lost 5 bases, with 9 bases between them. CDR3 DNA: TGTGCCAGTCAGGGAAGGACCGGGGAGCTGTTTTTT. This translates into CASQGRTGELFF.

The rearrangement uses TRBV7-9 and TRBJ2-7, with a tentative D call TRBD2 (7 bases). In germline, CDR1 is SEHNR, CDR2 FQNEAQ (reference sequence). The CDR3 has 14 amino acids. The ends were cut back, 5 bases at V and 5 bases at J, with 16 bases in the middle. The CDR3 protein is CASSRRGREDEQYF. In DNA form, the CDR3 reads TGTGCCAGCAGCCGCAGGGGCCGGGAGGACGAGCAGTACTTC.

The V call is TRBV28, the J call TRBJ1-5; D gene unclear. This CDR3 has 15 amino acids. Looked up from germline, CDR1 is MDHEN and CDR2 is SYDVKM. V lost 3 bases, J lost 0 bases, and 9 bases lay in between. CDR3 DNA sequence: TGTGCCAGCAGTTTGGCAGAATATAGCAATCAGCCCCAGCATTTT. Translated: CASSLAEYSNQPQHF.

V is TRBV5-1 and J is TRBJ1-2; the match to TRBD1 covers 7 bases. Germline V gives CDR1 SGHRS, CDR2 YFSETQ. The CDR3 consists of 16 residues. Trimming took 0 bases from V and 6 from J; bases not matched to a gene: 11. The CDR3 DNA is TGCGCCAGCAGCTTGGCTCCGGGACAGAGAGGTCATGGCTACACCTTC. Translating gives CASSLAPGQRGHGYTF.

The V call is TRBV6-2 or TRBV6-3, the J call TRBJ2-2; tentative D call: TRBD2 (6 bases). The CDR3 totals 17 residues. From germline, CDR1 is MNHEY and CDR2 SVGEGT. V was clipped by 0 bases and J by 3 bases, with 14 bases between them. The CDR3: CASSYSQGRRDTGELFF. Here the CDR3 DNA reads TGTGCCAGCAGTTACTCGCAGGGAAGGAGGGACACCGGGGAGCTGTTTTTT.

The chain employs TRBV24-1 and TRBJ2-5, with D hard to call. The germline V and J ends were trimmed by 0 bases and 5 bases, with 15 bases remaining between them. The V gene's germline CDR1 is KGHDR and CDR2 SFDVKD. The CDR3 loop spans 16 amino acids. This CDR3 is CATSDLGQRHDETQYF. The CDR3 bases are TGTGCCACCAGTGATTTGGGGCAGAGACATGATGAGACCCAGTACTTC.

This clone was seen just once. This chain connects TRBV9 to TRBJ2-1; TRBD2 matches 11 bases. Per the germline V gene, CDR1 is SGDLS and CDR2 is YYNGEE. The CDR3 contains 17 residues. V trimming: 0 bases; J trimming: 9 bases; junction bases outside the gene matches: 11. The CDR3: CASSVGLAGGYGGEQFF. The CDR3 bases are TGTGCCAGCAGCGTAGGCCTAGCGGGAGGATATGGCGGTGAGCAGTTCTTC.

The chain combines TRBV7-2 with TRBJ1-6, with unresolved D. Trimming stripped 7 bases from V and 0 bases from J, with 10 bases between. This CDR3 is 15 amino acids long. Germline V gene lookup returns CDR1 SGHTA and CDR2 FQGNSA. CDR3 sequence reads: CASTLGSSYNSPLHF. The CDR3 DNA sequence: TGTGCCAGCACCCTCGGGAGCTCCTATAATTCACCCCTCCACTTT.

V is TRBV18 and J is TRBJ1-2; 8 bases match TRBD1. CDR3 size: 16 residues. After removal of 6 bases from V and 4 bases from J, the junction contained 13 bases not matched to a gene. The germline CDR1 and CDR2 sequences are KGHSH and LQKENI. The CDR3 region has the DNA TGTGCCAGCTCGAAGGACAGGGCTGAGCTAGGCTATGGCTACACCTTC. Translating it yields CASSKDRAELGYGYTF.

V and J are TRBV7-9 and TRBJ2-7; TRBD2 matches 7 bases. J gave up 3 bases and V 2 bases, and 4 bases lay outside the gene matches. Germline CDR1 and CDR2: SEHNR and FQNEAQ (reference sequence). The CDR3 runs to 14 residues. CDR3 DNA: TGTGCCAGCAGCTTATTAGCGGGTAACTACGAGCAGTACTTC. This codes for CASSLLAGNYEQYF.

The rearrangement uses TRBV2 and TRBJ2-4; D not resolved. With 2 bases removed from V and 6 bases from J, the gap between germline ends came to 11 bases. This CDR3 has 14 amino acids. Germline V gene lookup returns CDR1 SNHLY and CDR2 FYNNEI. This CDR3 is CASSEWWAPNIQYF. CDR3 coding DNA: TGTGCCAGCAGTGAATGGTGGGCCCCAAACATTCAGTACTTC.

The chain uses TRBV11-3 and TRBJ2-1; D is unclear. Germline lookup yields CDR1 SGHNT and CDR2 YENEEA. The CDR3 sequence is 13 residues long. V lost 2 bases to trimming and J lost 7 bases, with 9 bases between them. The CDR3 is CASSLPQANEQFF. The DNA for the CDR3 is TGTGCCAGCAGCTTACCCCAGGCGAATGAGCAGTTCTTC.

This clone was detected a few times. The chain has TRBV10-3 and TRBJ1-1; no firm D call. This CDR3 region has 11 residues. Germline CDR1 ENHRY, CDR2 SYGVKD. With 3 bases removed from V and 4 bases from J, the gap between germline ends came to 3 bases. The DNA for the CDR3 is TGTGCCATCAGTGACAGCACTGAAGCTTTCTTT. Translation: CAISDSTEAFF.

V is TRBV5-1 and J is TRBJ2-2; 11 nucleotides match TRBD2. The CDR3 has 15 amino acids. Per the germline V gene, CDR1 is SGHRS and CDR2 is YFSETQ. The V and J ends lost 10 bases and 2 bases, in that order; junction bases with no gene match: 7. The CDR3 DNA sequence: TGCGCCTCAACTAGCGGGAGTTTAAACACCGGGGAGCTGTTTTTT. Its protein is CASTSGSLNTGELFF.

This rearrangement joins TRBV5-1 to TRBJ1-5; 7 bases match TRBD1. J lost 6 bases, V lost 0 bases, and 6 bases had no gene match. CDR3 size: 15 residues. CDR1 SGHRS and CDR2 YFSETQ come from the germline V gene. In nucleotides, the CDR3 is TGCGCCAGCAGCTTGGAGGGGGCGCTGGGTCAGCCCCAGCATTTT. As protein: CASSLEGALGQPQHF.

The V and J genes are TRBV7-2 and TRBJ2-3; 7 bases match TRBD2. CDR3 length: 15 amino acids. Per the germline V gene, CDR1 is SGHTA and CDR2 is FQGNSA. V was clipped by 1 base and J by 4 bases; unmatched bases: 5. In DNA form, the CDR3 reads TGTGCCAGCAGCTTAGGGGCGGGAGTCCCAGATACGCAGTATTTT. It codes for CASSLGAGVPDTQYF. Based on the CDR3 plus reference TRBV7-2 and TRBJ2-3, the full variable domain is GAGVSQSPSNKVTEKGKDVELRCDPISGHTALYWYRQSLGQGLEFLIYFQGNSAPDKSGLPSDRFSAERTGGSVSTLTIQRTQQEDSAVYLCASSLGAGVPDTQYFGPGTRLTVL.

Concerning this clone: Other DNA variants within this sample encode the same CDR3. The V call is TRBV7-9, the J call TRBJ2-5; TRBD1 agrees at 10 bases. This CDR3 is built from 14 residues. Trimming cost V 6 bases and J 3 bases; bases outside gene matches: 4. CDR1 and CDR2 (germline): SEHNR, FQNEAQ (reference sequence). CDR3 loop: CASSPTGGKETQYF. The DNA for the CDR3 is TGTGCCAGCAGTCCGACAGGGGGCAAAGAGACCCAGTACTTC.